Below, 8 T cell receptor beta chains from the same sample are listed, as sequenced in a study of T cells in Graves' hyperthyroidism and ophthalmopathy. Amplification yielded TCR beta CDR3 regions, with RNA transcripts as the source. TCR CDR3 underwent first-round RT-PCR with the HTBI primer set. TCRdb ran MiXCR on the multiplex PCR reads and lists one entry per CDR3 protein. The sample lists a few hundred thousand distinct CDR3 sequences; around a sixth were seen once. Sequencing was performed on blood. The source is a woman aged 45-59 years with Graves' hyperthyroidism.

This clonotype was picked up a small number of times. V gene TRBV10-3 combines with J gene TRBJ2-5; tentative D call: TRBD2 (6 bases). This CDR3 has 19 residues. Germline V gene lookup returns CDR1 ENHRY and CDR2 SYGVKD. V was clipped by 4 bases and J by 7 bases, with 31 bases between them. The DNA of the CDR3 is TGTGCCATCAGTGCGTTTCAGGGAGGAACCGATCGGGAAAAATTGACCCAGTACTTC. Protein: CAISAFQGGTDREKLTQYF.

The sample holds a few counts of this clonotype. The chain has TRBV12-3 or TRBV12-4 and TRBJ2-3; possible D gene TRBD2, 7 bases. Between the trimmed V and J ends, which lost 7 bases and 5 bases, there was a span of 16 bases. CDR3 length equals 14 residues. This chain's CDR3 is CASIWGGWGDTQYF. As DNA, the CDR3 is TGTGCCAGCATTTGGGGGGGCTGGGGAGATACGCAGTATTTT.

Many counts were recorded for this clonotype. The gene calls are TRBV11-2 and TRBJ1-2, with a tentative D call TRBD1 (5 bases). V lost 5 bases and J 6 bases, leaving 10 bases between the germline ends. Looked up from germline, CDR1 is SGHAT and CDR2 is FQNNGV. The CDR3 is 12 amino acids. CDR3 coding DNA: TGTGCCAGCAGCCCCGGGGGGAATGGCTACACCTTC. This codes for CASSPGGNGYTF.

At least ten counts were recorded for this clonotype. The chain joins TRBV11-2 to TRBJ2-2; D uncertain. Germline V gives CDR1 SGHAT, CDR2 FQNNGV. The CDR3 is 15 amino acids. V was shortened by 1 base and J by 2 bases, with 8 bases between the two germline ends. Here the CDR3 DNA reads TGTGCCAGCAGCTTAGGAGCAGGAAACACCGGGGAGCTGTTTTTT. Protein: CASSLGAGNTGELFF.

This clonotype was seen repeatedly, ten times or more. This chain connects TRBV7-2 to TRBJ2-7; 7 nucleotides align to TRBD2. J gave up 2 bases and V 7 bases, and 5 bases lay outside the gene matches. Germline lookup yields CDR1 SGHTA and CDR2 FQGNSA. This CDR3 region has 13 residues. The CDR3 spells CASTGGSPYEQYF. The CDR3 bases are TGTGCCAGCACCGGGGGGAGTCCCTACGAGCAGTACTTC.

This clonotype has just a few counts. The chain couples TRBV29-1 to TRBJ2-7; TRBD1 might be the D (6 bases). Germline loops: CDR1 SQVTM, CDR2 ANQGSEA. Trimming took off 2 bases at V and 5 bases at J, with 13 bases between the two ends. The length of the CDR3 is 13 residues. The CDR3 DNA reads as TGCAGCGTTGAAACATTCAGGGGAGACGAGCAGTACTTC. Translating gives CSVETFRGDEQYF.

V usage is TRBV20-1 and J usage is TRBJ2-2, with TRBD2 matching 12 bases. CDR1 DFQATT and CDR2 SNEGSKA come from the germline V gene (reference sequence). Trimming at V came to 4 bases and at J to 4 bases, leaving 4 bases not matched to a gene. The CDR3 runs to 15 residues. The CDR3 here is CSAIPSGGATGELFF. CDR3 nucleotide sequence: TGCAGTGCTATACCTAGCGGGGGGGCCACCGGGGAGCTGTTTTTT.

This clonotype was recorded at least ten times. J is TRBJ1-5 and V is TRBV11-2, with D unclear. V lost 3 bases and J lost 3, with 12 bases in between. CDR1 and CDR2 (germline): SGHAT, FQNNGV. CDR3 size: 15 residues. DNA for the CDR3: TGTGCCAGCAGCTTCGGTCTTCTGCCCAATCAGCCCCAGCATTTT. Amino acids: CASSFGLLPNQPQHF.